This is a list of T cell receptor beta chains from one sample in a study of blood T cell repertoires in COVID-19. TCRdb's copy holds only in-frame clones and misses some; the assay was immunoSEQ multiplex PCR. The table has about 41,000 clones, 87% seen once. Sequencing was performed on peripheral blood. These receptor sequences come from a man in his 60s with acute or convalescent COVID-19. The CDR3 runs from the conserved cysteine through the conserved F or W. The D gene is left open where the match is weak. The size of a clone is reported for some rows only, either as once, few or many, or as a class for expanded clones.

TRBJ1-5	TRBD1	TRBV2	-	16	CASSEGQGGYDQPQHF	TGTGCCAGCAGTGAAGGACAGGGGGGTTACGATCAGCCCCAGCATTTT
TRBJ2-3	TRBD1	TRBV19	-	14	CASSPQGAADTQYF	TGTGCCAGTAGCCCACAGGGGGCGGCAGATACGCAGTATTTT
TRBJ2-3	TRBD1	TRBV4-2	-	18	CASSQLRRTGKITDTQYF	TGTGCCAGCAGCCAGCTCCGCAGGACAGGGAAAATCACAGATACGCAGTATTTT
TRBJ1-4	-	TRBV3-1/TRBV3-2	-	16	CASSPEFGFLNEKLFF	TGTGCCAGCAGCCCGGAGTTCGGGTTCTTGAATGAAAAACTGTTTTTT
TRBJ1-2	-	TRBV19	-	15	CASSFQGTRGYGYTF	TGTGCCAGTAGTTTCCAGGGGACCCGGGGCTATGGCTACACCTTC
TRBJ2-7	TRBD2	TRBV7-2	-	15	CASSLVGSGGYEQYF	TGTGCCAGCAGCTTAGTCGGTAGCGGGGGCTACGAGCAGTACTTC
TRBJ1-5	-	TRBV15	once	15	CATSREWTEDQPQHF	TGTGCCACCAGCAGGGAGTGGACAGAAGATCAGCCCCAGCATTTT
TRBJ2-7	-	TRBV14	once	14	CASSQAYYPTEQYF	TGTGCCAGCAGCCAGGCCTACTACCCTACCGAGCAGTACTTC
TRBJ1-5	TRBD1	TRBV2	-	14	CASSEWTGGQPQHF	TGTGCCAGCAGTGAATGGACAGGGGGTCAGCCCCAGCATTTT
TRBJ1-1	-	TRBV11-3	-	14	CASSLQGSGTEAFF	TGTGCCAGCAGCCTCCAGGGATCGGGCACTGAAGCTTTCTTT
TRBJ1-1	TRBD1	TRBV15	-	16	CATSRLFGQGNTEAFF	TGTGCCACCAGTCGTTTATTTGGACAGGGGAACACTGAAGCTTTCTTT
TRBJ1-2	TRBD1	TRBV3-1/TRBV3-2	-	14	CASSQAGGRGGYTF	TGTGCCAGCAGCCAAGCAGGGGGCAGGGGTGGCTACACCTTC
TRBJ1-2	TRBD1	TRBV29-1	-	16	CSVLSDRGVSADGYTF	TGCAGCGTTTTGTCGGACAGGGGAGTAAGCGCGGATGGCTACACCTTC
TRBJ1-1	TRBD1	TRBV19	-	15	CASTTDRRYITEAFF	TGTGCCAGTACCACGGACAGGCGGTATATCACTGAAGCTTTCTTT
TRBJ1-1	-	TRBV6-5	-	12	CASREGGTEAFF	TGTGCCAGCCGGGAGGGAGGGACTGAAGCTTTCTTT
TRBJ1-1	TRBD1	TRBV19	-	14	CASSSTGGGTEAFF	TGTGCCAGTAGTTCGACAGGGGGCGGTACTGAAGCTTTCTTT
TRBJ1-2	TRBD1	TRBV19	once	13	CASSILRGYGYTF	TGTGCCAGTAGTATTCTCAGGGGGTATGGCTACACCTTC
TRBJ1-2	TRBD1	TRBV25-1	few	13	CASSRGQNYGYTF	TGTGCCAGCAGTAGGGGACAGAACTATGGCTACACCTTC
TRBJ2-3	-	TRBV27	-	15	CASSFRVASTDTQYF	TGTGCCAGCAGTTTCAGAGTAGCTAGCACAGATACGCAGTATTTT
TRBJ1-5	-	TRBV19	-	21	CASSIRVLIHGGGGSNQPQHF	TGTGCCAGTAGTATCCGAGTACTGATCCACGGTGGAGGTGGAAGCAATCAGCCCCAGCATTTT
TRBJ2-3	TRBD2	TRBV3-1/TRBV3-2	-	18	CASSPVPGSGGKRGTQYF	TGTGCCAGCAGCCCGGTCCCGGGTAGCGGGGGGAAAAGAGGGACGCAGTATTTT
TRBJ2-7	TRBD2	TRBV6-6	-	18	CASSLPPGTAGGSYEQYF	TGTGCCAGCAGTCTACCCCCCGGGACAGCGGGGGGGTCCTACGAGCAGTACTTC
TRBJ2-3	-	TRBV10-1	-	14	CASSDGGYTDTQYF	TGCGCCAGCAGTGATGGCGGTTACACAGATACGCAGTATTTT
TRBJ2-7	-	TRBV19	-	14	CASSMSRDTYEQYF	TGTGCCAGTAGTATGTCCAGGGATACCTACGAGCAGTACTTC
TRBJ1-1	TRBD1	TRBV6-5	-	11	CASSRQGKAFF	TGTGCCAGCAGTCGACAGGGTAAAGCTTTCTTT
TRBJ1-3	-	TRBV13	-	17	CASSQTGKGEPFNTIYF	TGTGCCAGCAGCCAGACCGGGAAGGGGGAACCGTTCAACACCATATATTTT
TRBJ2-6	TRBD1	TRBV29-1	-	16	CSVEGTGRSGANVLTF	TGCAGCGTTGAGGGGACAGGGAGGTCTGGGGCCAACGTCCTGACTTTC
TRBJ2-5	TRBD2	TRBV5-6	-	16	CASSRGLAGGQETQYF	TGTGCCAGCAGCCGAGGACTAGCGGGGGGACAAGAGACCCAGTACTTC
TRBJ2-1	-	TRBV5-1	-	18	CASSPRTPGQRIYNEQFF	TGCGCCAGCAGCCCGAGAACCCCCGGACAGAGAATTTACAATGAGCAGTTCTTC
TRBJ2-7	TRBD2	TRBV7-7	-	13	CASSSGERGEQYF	TGTGCTAGCAGCTCGGGGGAGCGGGGCGAGCAGTACTTC
TRBJ2-5	-	TRBV3-1/TRBV3-2	-	18	CASSLMGLGGFLGETQYF	TGTGCCAGCAGCCTAATGGGACTGGGTGGTTTTTTGGGGGAGACCCAGTACTTC
TRBJ2-1	TRBD2	TRBV29-1	medium-sized	15	CSVPPEAGGRNEQFF	TGCAGCGTTCCCCCCGAGGCGGGGGGGCGGAATGAGCAGTTCTTC
TRBJ2-1	-	TRBV27	-	13	CASSFNQGNEQFF	TGTGCCAGCAGTTTCAACCAGGGTAATGAGCAGTTCTTC
TRBJ1-2	-	TRBV7-8	-	15	CASSEITGIEHGYTF	TGTGCCAGCAGCGAAATTACAGGGATCGAGCATGGCTACACCTTC
TRBJ1-1	TRBD1	TRBV30	-	15	CAWSYGTGDLLSAFF	TGTGCCTGGAGTTATGGGACAGGGGACCTACTATCGGCTTTCTTT
TRBJ2-7	TRBD1	TRBV5-6	-	16	CASSHPYRGVSYEQYF	TGTGCCAGCAGCCACCCTTACAGGGGGGTCTCCTACGAGCAGTACTTC
TRBJ2-3	-	TRBV11-2	-	15	CASSLDRASTDTQYF	TGTGCCAGCAGCTTGGACAGAGCTAGCACAGATACGCAGTATTTT
TRBJ1-4	TRBD1	TRBV5-5	once	19	CASSSTLPGQGPLNEKLFF	TGTGCCAGCAGCTCGACTTTACCGGGACAGGGTCCCCTCAATGAAAAACTGTTTTTT
TRBJ2-5	TRBD2	TRBV7-9	-	16	CASSFGVAGIQETQYF	TGTGCCAGCAGCTTTGGTGTAGCGGGGATCCAAGAGACCCAGTACTTC
TRBJ1-1	-	TRBV4-3	-	16	CASSQDGIQGNTEAFF	TGCGCCAGCAGCCAAGATGGAATACAGGGGAACACTGAAGCTTTCTTT
TRBJ2-1	TRBD2	TRBV9	-	18	CASSHLSRPSGGVAEQFF	TGTGCCAGCAGCCACTTATCCCGGCCTAGCGGGGGGGTGGCTGAGCAGTTCTTC
TRBJ1-5	-	TRBV5-6	-	14	CASSLGLGHQPQHF	TGTGCCAGCAGCTTGGGTCTGGGGCATCAGCCCCAGCATTTT
TRBJ1-2	-	TRBV7-2	once	12	CASSLSSYGYTF	TGTGCCAGCAGCTTAAGTAGCTATGGCTACACCTTC
TRBJ1-2	TRBD1	TRBV5-6	-	14	CASSLGDSLAGYTF	TGTGCCAGCAGCTTGGGGGACAGTCTTGCTGGCTACACCTTC
TRBJ1-5	-	TRBV6-2/TRBV6-3	few	18	CASSYAETSTYSNQPQHF	TGTGCCAGCAGTTACGCGGAGACTTCAACCTATAGCAATCAGCCCCAGCATTTT
TRBJ1-1	-	TRBV3-1/TRBV3-2	-	15	CASSQGWYMNTEAFF	TGTGCCAGCAGCCAAGGTTGGTACATGAACACTGAAGCTTTCTTT
TRBJ1-4	TRBD1	TRBV6-1	-	16	CASSATGGSTNEKLFF	TGTGCCAGCAGTGCGACAGGGGGTTCAACTAATGAAAAACTGTTTTTT
TRBJ1-1	-	TRBV29-1	few	15	CSARRDTGENTEAFF	TGCAGCGCCCGCCGGGACACTGGGGAGAACACTGAAGCTTTCTTT